The rows below give T cell receptor beta chains drawn from one sample of a study of Ad26.COV2.S vaccination and SARS-CoV-2 variants. The assay was immunoSEQ multiplex PCR, and TCRdb's table has in-frame clones only and misses some. The table records about 440,000 clones, less than 95% of them present only once. Source: peripheral blood, taken in a trial of Ad26.COV2.S vaccine versus placebo. Receptors were obtained from a person aged 18-65 years who received the Ad26.COV2.S COVID-19 vaccine or a placebo. Both conserved end residues are part of each CDR3. The order of the fields is CDR3 protein, CDR3 DNA, clone size, J gene, D gene, V gene. A D gene is named only where the DNA matches it firmly. Expanded clones get a size class; other rows say once, few or many, or leave the size out.

CDR3 protein: CASSSGLAGFETQYF
CDR3 DNA: TGTGCCAGCAGCTCGGGACTAGCGGGTTTTGAGACCCAGTACTTC
clone size: -
J gene: TRBJ2-5
D gene: TRBD2
V gene: TRBV5-4

CDR3 protein: CASSQERVNTGELFF
CDR3 DNA: TGTGCCAGCAGCCAAGAGAGAGTGAACACCGGGGAGCTGTTTTTT
clone size: -
J gene: TRBJ2-2
D gene: -
V gene: TRBV4-2

CDR3 protein: CASSRGSSLSVF
CDR3 DNA: TGTGCCAGCAGTCGCGGATCCTCCCTCTCCGTCTTC
clone size: once
J gene: TRBJ2-1
D gene: -
V gene: TRBV6-2/TRBV6-3

CDR3 protein: CATSGRLAGTDTQYF
CDR3 DNA: TGTGCCACCAGCGGCCGACTAGCGGGCACAGATACGCAGTATTTT
clone size: -
J gene: TRBJ2-3
D gene: TRBD2
V gene: TRBV15

CDR3 protein: CASSLGLAGTYEQYF
CDR3 DNA: TGTGCCAGCAGCTTGGGGCTAGCGGGAACCTACGAGCAGTACTTC
clone size: once
J gene: TRBJ2-7
D gene: TRBD2
V gene: TRBV13

CDR3 protein: CASSPIGLADQETQYF
CDR3 DNA: TGTGCCAGCAGTCCCATCGGACTAGCCGACCAAGAGACCCAGTACTTC
clone size: -
J gene: TRBJ2-5
D gene: TRBD2
V gene: TRBV6-6

CDR3 protein: CASSVAPDSNYGYTF
CDR3 DNA: TGTGCCAGCAGCGTAGCTCCCGACAGCAACTATGGCTACACCTTC
clone size: once
J gene: TRBJ1-2
D gene: -
V gene: TRBV9

CDR3 protein: CASSFGDEQYF
CDR3 DNA: TGCGCCAGCAGCTTCGGAGACGAGCAGTACTTC
clone size: -
J gene: TRBJ2-7
D gene: -
V gene: TRBV5-1

CDR3 protein: CASSLGNQPQHF
CDR3 DNA: TGTGCCAGCAGTTTAGGCAATCAGCCCCAGCATTTT
clone size: -
J gene: TRBJ1-5
D gene: -
V gene: TRBV12-3/TRBV12-4

CDR3 protein: CASSYAGVSTDTQYF
CDR3 DNA: TGCGCCAGCAGCTATGCGGGAGTAAGCACAGATACGCAGTATTTT
clone size: -
J gene: TRBJ2-3
D gene: TRBD2
V gene: TRBV5-1

CDR3 protein: CSALPLDTYEQYF
CDR3 DNA: TGCAGCGCCCTGCCTCTCGATACCTACGAGCAGTACTTC
clone size: -
J gene: TRBJ2-7
D gene: -
V gene: TRBV29-1

CDR3 protein: CASSQRVEHPSYEQYF
CDR3 DNA: TGCGCCAGCAGCCAGAGGGTGGAGCACCCCTCCTACGAGCAGTACTTC
clone size: -
J gene: TRBJ2-7
D gene: -
V gene: TRBV4-1

CDR3 protein: CASSISGTGGIMQYF
CDR3 DNA: TGTGCCAGCAGCATTTCCGGGACAGGGGGGATAATGCAGTACTTC
clone size: -
J gene: TRBJ2-7
D gene: TRBD1
V gene: TRBV11-3

CDR3 protein: CASSLRAEATTNEQFF
CDR3 DNA: TGTGCCAGCAGCTTAAGAGCGGAAGCAACAACTAATGAGCAGTTCTTC
clone size: once
J gene: TRBJ2-1
D gene: -
V gene: TRBV7-3

CDR3 protein: CASSSETRASGANVLTF
CDR3 DNA: TGTGCCAGCAGCTCCGAAACCCGGGCAAGCGGGGCCAACGTCCTGACTTTC
clone size: -
J gene: TRBJ2-6
D gene: -
V gene: TRBV4-2

CDR3 protein: CASSQGPGQQETQYF
CDR3 DNA: TGTGCCAGCAGCCAAGGACCGGGACAGCAAGAGACCCAGTACTTC
clone size: -
J gene: TRBJ2-5
D gene: TRBD1
V gene: TRBV16

CDR3 protein: CATARGGRYYGYTF
CDR3 DNA: TGTGCCACTGCCCGGGGCGGTAGGTACTATGGCTACACCTTC
clone size: -
J gene: TRBJ1-2
D gene: -
V gene: TRBV10-3

CDR3 protein: CASSPAGDYNEQFF
CDR3 DNA: TGTGCCAGCAGCCCCGCGGGAGATTACAATGAGCAGTTCTTC
clone size: -
J gene: TRBJ2-1
D gene: TRBD2
V gene: TRBV7-8

CDR3 protein: CAISETVYGYTF
CDR3 DNA: TGTGCCATCAGTGAGACGGTGTATGGCTACACCTTC
clone size: once
J gene: TRBJ1-2
D gene: -
V gene: TRBV10-3

CDR3 protein: CASSQEARSTDTQYF
CDR3 DNA: TGTGCCAGCAGCCAAGAAGCCCGAAGCACAGATACGCAGTATTTT
clone size: -
J gene: TRBJ2-3
D gene: -
V gene: TRBV3-1/TRBV3-2

CDR3 protein: CAISEYGGGNAYEQYF
CDR3 DNA: TGTGCCATCAGTGAGTATGGAGGGGGCAATGCCTACGAGCAGTACTTC
clone size: -
J gene: TRBJ2-7
D gene: -
V gene: TRBV10-3

CDR3 protein: CASSPTGHFIYEQYF
CDR3 DNA: TGTGCCAGCAGCCCGACTGGCCATTTTATCTACGAGCAGTACTTC
clone size: -
J gene: TRBJ2-7
D gene: -
V gene: TRBV11-2

CDR3 protein: CASSLGSGTGDEQYF
CDR3 DNA: TGTGCCAGCAGTCTAGGGTCCGGGACAGGGGACGAGCAGTACTTC
clone size: -
J gene: TRBJ2-7
D gene: TRBD1
V gene: TRBV27

CDR3 protein: CASSPVGNTIYF
CDR3 DNA: TGTGCCAGCTCACCGGTTGGAAACACCATATATTTT
clone size: few
J gene: TRBJ1-3
D gene: -
V gene: TRBV18

CDR3 protein: CASSLGLAGHNEQFF
CDR3 DNA: TGTGCCAGCAGCTTGGGGTTAGCGGGGCACAATGAGCAGTTCTTC
clone size: -
J gene: TRBJ2-1
D gene: TRBD2
V gene: TRBV5-4

CDR3 protein: CASSLAGGRGEKLFF
CDR3 DNA: TGTGCCAGCAGTTTGGCAGGGGGGAGAGGGGAAAAACTGTTTTTT
clone size: -
J gene: TRBJ1-4
D gene: TRBD1
V gene: TRBV27

CDR3 protein: CSATREDEQFF
CDR3 DNA: TGCAGTGCTACCCGGGAGGATGAGCAGTTCTTC
clone size: -
J gene: TRBJ2-1
D gene: TRBD2
V gene: TRBV20-1

CDR3 protein: CASSFGSGSSYNEQFF
CDR3 DNA: TGCGCCAGCAGCTTTGGTAGCGGTAGCTCCTACAATGAGCAGTTCTTC
clone size: -
J gene: TRBJ2-1
D gene: -
V gene: TRBV5-1

CDR3 protein: CASSPERRGAREEKLFF
CDR3 DNA: TGTGCCAGCTCACCAGAGAGGAGAGGAGCAAGGGAGGAAAAACTGTTTTTT
clone size: -
J gene: TRBJ1-4
D gene: -
V gene: TRBV18

CDR3 protein: CASSLIGLAGVDTQYF
CDR3 DNA: TGTGCCAGCAGCTTAATAGGACTAGCGGGAGTGGATACGCAGTATTTT
clone size: -
J gene: TRBJ2-3
D gene: TRBD2
V gene: TRBV7-3

CDR3 protein: CASSKLTGPQETQYF
CDR3 DNA: TGTGCCAGCAGCAAGCTTACAGGGCCGCAAGAGACCCAGTACTTC
clone size: once
J gene: TRBJ2-5
D gene: -
V gene: TRBV9

CDR3 protein: CASSSGLAGGKNIQYF
CDR3 DNA: TGTGCCAGCAGCTCCGGACTAGCGGGAGGGAAAAACATTCAGTACTTC
clone size: -
J gene: TRBJ2-4
D gene: TRBD2
V gene: TRBV7-3

CDR3 protein: CASSEPAHRADSYEQYF
CDR3 DNA: TGTGCCAGCAGTGAACCTGCTCACAGAGCAGATTCCTACGAGCAGTACTTC
clone size: once
J gene: TRBJ2-7
D gene: -
V gene: TRBV2

CDR3 protein: CAISGTGELFF
CDR3 DNA: TGTGCCATCAGTGGTACCGGGGAGCTGTTTTTT
clone size: -
J gene: TRBJ2-2
D gene: -
V gene: TRBV10-3

CDR3 protein: CASSPQLAGYADTQYF
CDR3 DNA: TGTGCCAGCTCACCACAGCTAGCGGGATACGCAGATACGCAGTATTTT
clone size: -
J gene: TRBJ2-3
D gene: TRBD2
V gene: TRBV18

CDR3 protein: CASTDPGNEQFF
CDR3 DNA: TGTGCCAGCACTGATCCCGGTAATGAGCAGTTCTTC
clone size: few
J gene: TRBJ2-1
D gene: -
V gene: TRBV27

CDR3 protein: CASSPLPGHQETQYF
CDR3 DNA: TGTGCCAGCTCACCCCTACCGGGCCACCAAGAGACCCAGTACTTC
clone size: -
J gene: TRBJ2-5
D gene: -
V gene: TRBV18

CDR3 protein: CASSFFLGTDINSPLHF
CDR3 DNA: TGTGCCAGCAGCTTCTTTTTGGGGACAGATATTAATTCACCCCTCCACTTT
clone size: -
J gene: TRBJ1-6
D gene: TRBD1
V gene: TRBV7-2

CDR3 protein: CASSLDLGMRARYF
CDR3 DNA: TGCGCCAGCAGCTTGGACCTCGGTATGAGGGCGCGGTACTTC
clone size: -
J gene: TRBJ2-7
D gene: -
V gene: TRBV5-1

CDR3 protein: CASSWGSYNEQFF
CDR3 DNA: TGTGCCAGCAGCTGGGGAAGCTACAATGAGCAGTTCTTC
clone size: -
J gene: TRBJ2-1
D gene: -
V gene: TRBV11-3

CDR3 protein: CASSTRREGPYEQYF
CDR3 DNA: TGTGCCAGCAGTACTCGGCGGGAGGGCCCCTACGAGCAGTACTTC
clone size: -
J gene: TRBJ2-7
D gene: TRBD2
V gene: TRBV27

CDR3 protein: CASSPDESDTQYF
CDR3 DNA: TGTGCCAGCAGCCCAGATGAGTCAGATACGCAGTATTTT
clone size: few
J gene: TRBJ2-3
D gene: -
V gene: TRBV12-3/TRBV12-4

CDR3 protein: CASNTGGSYNEQFF
CDR3 DNA: TGTGCCAGCAACACGGGGGGCTCCTACAATGAGCAGTTCTTC
clone size: -
J gene: TRBJ2-1
D gene: TRBD2
V gene: TRBV7-2

CDR3 protein: CASSPLVGPQYEQYF
CDR3 DNA: TGTGCCAGCAGCCCGCTGGTCGGGCCCCAATACGAGCAGTACTTC
clone size: -
J gene: TRBJ2-7
D gene: -
V gene: TRBV7-6

CDR3 protein: CASTPGGDDEQFF
CDR3 DNA: TGTGCCAGCACCCCGGGGGGGGACGATGAGCAGTTCTTC
clone size: -
J gene: TRBJ2-1
D gene: TRBD2
V gene: TRBV2

CDR3 protein: CASSPGQGWNTEAFF
CDR3 DNA: TGTGCCAGCAGCCCTGGACAGGGTTGGAACACTGAAGCTTTCTTT
clone size: -
J gene: TRBJ1-1
D gene: TRBD1
V gene: TRBV3-1/TRBV3-2

CDR3 protein: CASTAGGVNYGYTF
CDR3 DNA: TGTGCCAGCACAGCAGGGGGGGTCAACTATGGCTACACCTTC
clone size: -
J gene: TRBJ1-2
D gene: TRBD1
V gene: TRBV2